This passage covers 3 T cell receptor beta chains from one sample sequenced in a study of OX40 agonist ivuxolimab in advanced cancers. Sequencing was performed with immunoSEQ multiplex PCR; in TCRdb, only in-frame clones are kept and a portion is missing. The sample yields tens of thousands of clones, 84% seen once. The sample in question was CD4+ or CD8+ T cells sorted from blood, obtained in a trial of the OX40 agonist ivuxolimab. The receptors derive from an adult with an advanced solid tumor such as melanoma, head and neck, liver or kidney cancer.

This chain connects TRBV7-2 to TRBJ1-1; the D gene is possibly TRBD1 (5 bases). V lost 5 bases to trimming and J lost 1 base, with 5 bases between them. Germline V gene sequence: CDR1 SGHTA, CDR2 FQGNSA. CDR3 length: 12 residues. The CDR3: CASSQGNTEAFF. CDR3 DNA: TGTGCCAGCAGCCAGGGGAACACTGAAGCTTTCTTT.

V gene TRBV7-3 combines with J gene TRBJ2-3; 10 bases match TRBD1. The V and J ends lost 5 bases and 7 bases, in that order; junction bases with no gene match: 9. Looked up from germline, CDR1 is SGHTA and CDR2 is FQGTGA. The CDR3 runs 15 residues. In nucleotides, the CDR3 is TGTGCCAGCAGCAACCGACAGGGGGCGCAGAATACGCAGTATTTT. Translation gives CASSNRQGAQNTQYF.

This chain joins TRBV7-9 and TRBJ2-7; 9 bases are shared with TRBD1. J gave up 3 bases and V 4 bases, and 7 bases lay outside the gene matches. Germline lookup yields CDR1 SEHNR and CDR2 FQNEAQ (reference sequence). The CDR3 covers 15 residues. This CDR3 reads CASSSAGTGFYEQYF. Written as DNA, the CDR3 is TGTGCCAGCAGCTCCGCAGGGACAGGGTTCTACGAGCAGTACTTC.